One sample yielded the 15 T cell receptor beta chains listed below, sequenced in a study of human T cells and chemical hapten exposure. Indicated time point: patch test 3, about 24 weeks after DPC sensitization. The treatment was: therapeutic diphenylcyclopropenone sensitization with weekly scalp DPC. MiXCR was run by TCRdb on the RACE reads, yielding one entry per CDR3 protein. This table has roughly 100,000 distinct CDR3 sequences, under 40% appearing once. The material sequenced was whole blood, taken in connection with sensitization to the hapten diphenylcyclopropenone (DPC). Source of these receptors: a man aged 40-49 years with alopecia areata. Some clones in this sample may be carry-over from other donors' samples.

The chain links TRBV6-2 or TRBV6-3 to TRBJ2-7, with 9 bases matching TRBD1. The CDR3 totals 14 residues. V lost 6 bases to trimming and J lost 2 bases; unmatched junction nucleotides: 5. CDR1 and CDR2 from the germline V gene are MNHEY and SVGEGT. The CDR3 DNA is TGTGCCAGCAGACCCCGGACAGGGGCCTACGAGCAGTACGTC. Its protein is CASRPRTGAYEQYV.

The V gene is TRBV5-5, the J gene TRBJ2-3; maybe TRBD2 (5 bases). There are 14 residues in the CDR3. V was clipped by 5 bases and J by 6 bases, with 16 bases between them. Per germline, CDR1 SGHKS and CDR2 YYEKEE (reference sequence). CDR3: CASRGAGSRDTQYF. In nucleotides, the CDR3 is TGTGCCAGCAGAGGCGCGGGCTCCAGGGATACGCAGTATTTT.

The table lists this clonotype with a count of one. V is TRBV6-4 and J is TRBJ2-1; 9 bases fit TRBD1. The CDR3 sequence is 14 residues long. V shed 6 bases, J shed 2 bases, and the junction held 2 bases outside the gene matches. Germline V gene sequence: CDR1 MRHNA, CDR2 SNTAGT. CDR3 bases: TGTGCCAGCAGCCGGGACAGGGCCTACAATGAGCAGTTCTTC. It encodes CASSRDRAYNEQFF.

This rearrangement joins TRBV29-1 to TRBJ2-1; D uncertain. CDR3 size: 13 residues. Germline V gene sequence: CDR1 SQVTM, CDR2 ANQGSEA. The V end was cut by 6 bases, the J end by 7 bases, with 16 bases between. This chain's CDR3 is CSVPCPPRNEQFF. DNA for the CDR3: TGCAGCGTCCCGTGCCCACCCAGGAATGAGCAGTTCTTC.

This clonotype showed up just a few times. The chain couples TRBV29-1 to TRBJ2-5, with 7 bases that match TRBD1. This CDR3 comprises 12 residues. In germline, CDR1 is SQVTM, CDR2 ANQGSEA. The V and J ends lost 6 bases and 4 bases, in that order; junction bases with no gene match: 5. This CDR3 reads CSVEQGIETQYF. In DNA, the CDR3 is TGCAGCGTAGAACAGGGGATAGAGACCCAGTACTTC.

This clonotype showed up just a few times. This chain joins TRBV5-1 and TRBJ2-1, with D possibly matching TRBD2 (6 bases). CDR3 length equals 16 residues. Germline V gene lookup returns CDR1 SGHRS and CDR2 YFSETQ. V was trimmed by 4 bases and J by 3 bases, leaving 17 bases between them. CDR3 DNA: TGCGCCAGCAGCCTTGGGGTGGGGGGACTCTACAATGAGCAGTTCTTC. Residues: CASSLGVGGLYNEQFF.

The chain uses TRBV5-1 and TRBJ1-5; no firm D call. CDR1 is SGHRS, CDR2 YFSETQ, per germline. CDR3 length equals 13 residues. Trimming took off 0 bases at V and 4 bases at J, with 5 bases between the two ends. The CDR3 bases are TGCGCCAGCAGCTTGGATCTTAATCAGCCCCAGCATTTT. Translated: CASSLDLNQPQHF.

This clonotype has more than one count but fewer than ten. This chain links TRBV27 with TRBJ2-5; D ambiguous. Germline assignment: CDR1 MNHEY and CDR2 SMNVEV (reference sequence). The ends were cut back, 6 bases at V and 1 base at J, with 9 bases in the middle. The CDR3 is made up of 13 amino acids. The CDR3 here is CASRLWAQETQYF. The CDR3 DNA is TGTGCCAGCAGATTGTGGGCCCAAGAGACCCAGTACTTC.

V and J are TRBV16 and TRBJ1-4, with D hard to call. The ends were cut back, 0 bases at V and 5 bases at J, with 10 bases in the middle. CDR1 is KGHSY and CDR2 is FQNENV in the germline V gene. The CDR3 loop spans 15 amino acids. In DNA form, the CDR3 reads TGTGCCAGCAGCCAATCGAGCAGTTCAAATGAAAAACTGTTTTTT. Protein sequence: CASSQSSSSNEKLFF.

The chain couples TRBV5-1 to TRBJ1-4; 8 bases align to TRBD1. V gave up 0 bases and J gave up 8 bases; unmatched junction bases: 6. The germline V gene has CDR1 SGHRS and CDR2 YFSETQ. The CDR3 length is 15 residues. CDR3 residues: CASSLDQGAAEKLFF. The CDR3 DNA is TGCGCCAGCAGCTTGGATCAGGGGGCGGCGGAAAAACTGTTTTTT. Combining the CDR3 with reference TRBV5-1 and TRBJ1-4 gives the whole variable domain KAGVTQTPRYLIKTRGQQVTLSCSPISGHRSVSWYQQTPGQGLQFLFEYFSETQRNKGNFPGRFSGRQFSNSRSEMNVSTLELGDSALYLCASSLDQGAAEKLFFGSGTQLSVL.

V usage is TRBV6-2 or TRBV6-3 and J usage is TRBJ1-1; a possible D gene is TRBD1 (5 bases). Germline V gene sequence: CDR1 MNHEY, CDR2 SVGEGT. The CDR3 totals 14 residues. The V end was cut by 5 bases, the J end by 5 bases, with 15 bases between. The CDR3 spells CASSQGTHGTEAFF. The CDR3 coding sequence is TGTGCCAGCAGTCAAGGGACCCACGGGACTGAAGCTTTCTTT.

The chain uses TRBV7-6 and TRBJ2-3; possible D gene TRBD2, 6 bases. The CDR3 has 14 residues. From germline, CDR1 is SGHVS and CDR2 FNYEAQ. The germline V and J ends were trimmed by 2 bases and 4 bases, with 10 bases remaining between them. CDR3 DNA sequence: TGTGCCAGCAGCTTATTATCGGGGGCAGATACGCAGTATTTT. Protein: CASSLLSGADTQYF.

This sequence joins TRBV5-5 and TRBJ2-7; TRBD2 matches 11 bases. The CDR3 has 17 residues. Unmatched junction bases numbered 6, after V lost 1 base and J lost 0 bases. Germline loops: CDR1 SGHKS, CDR2 YYEKEE (reference sequence). For the CDR3, the DNA is TGTGCCAGCAGCTTGACTAGCGGGGGCCCTACCTCCTACGAGCAGTACGTC. Its translation is CASSLTSGGPTSYEQYV.

The chain recombines TRBV18 with TRBJ1-6; 9 bases align to TRBD1. The CDR3 runs 16 residues. CDR1 is KGHSH and CDR2 is LQKENI in the germline V gene. Losses at the gene ends were 2 bases for V and 9 bases for J; bases not matched to a gene: 8. The CDR3 DNA is TGTGCCAGCTCACCAACTCGGGACAGGGAAGGTTCACCCCTCCACTTT. Translated, it gives CASSPTRDREGSPLHF.

The V gene is TRBV6-1, the J gene TRBJ2-3; no reliable D call. The CDR3 extends over 14 amino acids. V was cut by 4 bases and J by 0 bases, with 8 bases left in between. Germline values: CDR1 MNHNS, CDR2 SASEGT. In DNA, the CDR3 is TGTGCCAGCAGTGCTCGAACTAGCACAGATACGCAGTATTTT. This sequence encodes CASSARTSTDTQYF.